The rows below give T cell receptor beta chains drawn from one sample of a study of T cell repertoires in cytomegalovirus infection. TCRdb re-derived calls from the reads in MiXCR, one entry per CDR3 protein. The table lists about 530,000 distinct CDR3 sequences, more than 25% of them singletons. Input material: PBMCs. These receptors were taken from a human donor in good health (CMV status not recorded). Some clones in this sample may be carry-over from other donors' samples. Each CDR3 is given with its conserved first and last residue. The D gene is left open where the match is weak. Expanded clones are given a class, and other clones once, few, many or no size at all.

TRBJ1-4,TRBV19,-,-,CASSATLATNEKLFF,TGTGCCAGTAGTGCGACTCTAGCAACTAATGAAAAACTGTTTTTT
TRBJ2-6,TRBV7-2,-,many,CASSFRHWGLGSGANVLTF,TGTGCCAGCAGCTTCCGACATTGGGGTTTAGGCTCTGGGGCCAACGTCCTGACTTTC
TRBJ1-1,TRBV12-3/TRBV12-4,-,-,CASRLGGEAGLNTEAFF,TGTGCCAGCCGTCTGGGGGGTGAGGCCGGGCTGAACACTGAAGCTTTCTTT
TRBJ1-1,TRBV5-1,-,-,CASSLEGWFTEAFF,TGCGCCAGCAGCTTGGAGGGGTGGTTCACTGAAGCTTTCTTT
TRBJ1-2,TRBV6-1,-,few,CASSSRDPGGYTF,TGTGCCAGCAGTTCCCGGGATCCGGGAGGCTACACCTTC
TRBJ2-3,TRBV6-2/TRBV6-3,-,many,CASSYIPSTDTQYF,TGTGCCAGCAGTTACATACCTTCCACAGATACGCAGTATTTT
TRBJ2-2,TRBV2,TRBD1,-,CASQTGGTGELFF,TGTGCCAGCCAAACAGGGGGAACCGGGGAGCTGTTTTTT
TRBJ2-2,TRBV20-1,-,few,CSASLRGGPGRGGELFF,TGCAGTGCTAGTTTGCGGGGAGGACCAGGTCGGGGCGGGGAGCTGTTTTTT
TRBJ2-7,TRBV7-2,-,-,CASRAGRTPGEQYF,TGTGCCAGCAGAGCGGGCCGCACGCCGGGAGAGCAGTACTTC
TRBJ2-3,TRBV12-3/TRBV12-4,TRBD2,few,CASSPGTSSMTDTQYF,TGTGCCAGCAGTCCCGGGACTAGTAGCATGACAGATACGCAGTATTTT
TRBJ2-1,TRBV18,TRBD2,-,CASSPASGRAHNEQFF,TGTGCCAGCTCGCCTGCTAGCGGGAGGGCCCACAATGAGCAGTTCTTC
TRBJ1-2,TRBV7-9,-,-,CASSLGSGTNLRIYGYTF,TGTGCCAGCAGCTTAGGCTCAGGGACGAACCTTCGGATCTATGGCTACACCTTC
TRBJ1-2,TRBV19,-,-,CASSEGREYRGYTF,TGTGCCAGTAGTGAAGGACGTGAGTATCGTGGCTACACCTTC
TRBJ2-1,TRBV15,TRBD2,-,CATSRQTSGRAVGEQFF,TGTGCCACCAGCAGACAGACTAGCGGGAGGGCTGTGGGTGAGCAGTTCTTC
TRBJ2-1,TRBV6-2/TRBV6-3,TRBD2,-,CASSTASRGRVGNEQFF,TGTGCCAGCAGTACTGCTAGCCGCGGGAGAGTGGGTAATGAGCAGTTCTTC
TRBJ1-3,TRBV12-3/TRBV12-4,-,-,CASNYLKSSGNTIYF,TGTGCCAGCAACTACCTGAAGAGCTCTGGAAACACCATATATTTT
TRBJ1-6,TRBV7-2,TRBD1,many,CASSLVQGAYSPLHF,TGTGCCAGCAGCTTAGTTCAGGGGGCTTATTCACCCCTCCACTTT
TRBJ2-2,TRBV6-4,-,-,CASSDKYTGELFF,TGTGCCAGCAGTGACAAGTACACCGGGGAGCTGTTTTTT
TRBJ2-1,TRBV12-3/TRBV12-4,TRBD2,few,CATSNQISGIHNEQFF,TGTGCCACCTCGAACCAGATAAGCGGGATTCACAATGAGCAGTTCTTC
TRBJ1-4,TRBV12-3/TRBV12-4,TRBD1,-,CASSSRGLGEKLFF,TGTGCCAGCAGCTCCAGGGGGTTAGGAGAAAAACTGTTTTTT
TRBJ2-5,TRBV28,-,-,CASTPGAKTQYF,TGTGCCAGCACCCCCGGGGCAAAGACCCAGTACTTC
TRBJ2-7,TRBV28,TRBD1,-,CASSTPGQGIHEQYF,TGTGCCAGCAGTACCCCGGGACAGGGGATCCACGAGCAGTACTTC
TRBJ2-3,TRBV7-6,-,few,CATQITDTQYF,TGTGCCACCCAGATCACAGATACGCAGTATTTT
TRBJ1-5,TRBV6-2/TRBV6-3,-,many,CASSSDTLILQHF,TGTGCCAGCAGTTCGGATACCCTAATACTCCAGCATTTT
TRBJ2-2,TRBV29-1,TRBD1,few,CSAGTGATGELFF,TGCAGCGCTGGGACAGGGGCGACCGGGGAGCTGTTTTTT
TRBJ1-1,TRBV6-1,-,many,CASSGNTEAFF,TGTGCCAGCAGCGGAAACACTGAAGCTTTCTTT
TRBJ2-5,TRBV7-2,-,few,CASSTVHREGTQYF,TGTGCCAGCAGCACGGTCCACCGTGAGGGGACCCAGTACTTC
TRBJ2-2,TRBV7-3,-,-,CASSRNFRESGELFF,TGTGCCAGCAGCCGCAACTTCAGGGAGTCCGGGGAGCTGTTTTTT
TRBJ1-6,TRBV2,-,-,CASSEEVVYNSPLHF,TGTGCCAGCAGTGAAGAAGTCGTATATAATTCACCCCTCCACTTT
TRBJ2-7,TRBV28,-,-,CASSLNGAGEQYF,TGTGCCAGCAGTTTAAATGGGGCGGGGGAGCAGTACTTC
TRBJ2-7,TRBV19,TRBD2,-,CASSRSGTSGSYEQYF,TGTGCCAGTTCCCGATCTGGGACTAGCGGGTCCTACGAGCAGTACTTC
TRBJ1-5,TRBV19,-,-,CASSNQELAQPQHF,TGTGCCAGTAGTAACCAAGAGCTCGCACAGCCCCAGCATTTT
TRBJ1-1,TRBV30,-,-,CAYGRFNTEAFF,TGTGCCTACGGACGGTTCAACACTGAAGCTTTCTTT
TRBJ1-6,TRBV20-1,-,few,CSAIFESNSPLHF,TGCAGTGCTATTTTTGAGAGTAATTCACCCCTCCACTTT
TRBJ1-5,TRBV4-1,TRBD1,few,CASSQDEEGARGRRQPQHF,TGCGCCAGCAGCCAAGATGAAGAAGGAGCCAGGGGGCGTCGACAGCCCCAGCATTTT
TRBJ2-3,TRBV29-1,TRBD1,many,CSVEDPGGQVRKYF,TGCAGCGTTGAAGACCCCGGGGGACAGGTCCGCAAGTATTTT
TRBJ2-1,TRBV10-2,TRBD2,-,CASSEAGGEGIPVGNEQFF,TGCGCCAGCAGTGAAGCGGGGGGAGAGGGAATACCGGTAGGCAATGAGCAGTTCTTC
TRBJ1-1,TRBV29-1,-,-,CSVDRIGTEAFF,TGCAGCGTTGATCGTATAGGCACTGAAGCTTTCTTT
TRBJ2-1,TRBV10-3,-,-,CAISESSAVSPLGEQFF,TGTGCCATCAGTGAGTCGAGCGCAGTTTCCCCTCTTGGTGAGCAGTTCTTC
TRBJ2-3,TRBV20-1,TRBD2,-,CSASGLAGGPPDTQYF,TGCAGTGCTAGCGGACTAGCGGGAGGGCCCCCAGATACGCAGTATTTT
TRBJ1-3,TRBV7-8,-,many,CASSLGQAPGNTIYF,TGTGCCAGCAGCTTAGGACAGGCCCCGGGAAACACCATATATTTT
TRBJ1-2,TRBV28,TRBD1,few,CASRTKTGQGNYGYTF,TGTGCCAGCAGGACCAAAACGGGACAGGGAAACTATGGCTACACCTTC
TRBJ2-1,TRBV5-1,TRBD2,-,CASSPGLFYNEQFF,TGCGCCAGCAGCCCGGGACTATTTTACAATGAGCAGTTCTTC
TRBJ1-1,TRBV7-9,-,-,CASSPDEGSESTEAFF,TGTGCCAGCAGCCCTGATGAGGGGAGCGAGAGCACTGAAGCTTTCTTT
TRBJ2-3,TRBV7-6,TRBD1,many,CASSLAGQGDTDTQYF,TGTGCCAGCAGTCTAGCCGGGCAGGGGGACACAGATACGCAGTATTTT
TRBJ2-2,TRBV20-1,TRBD2,-,CSARGGTSGANTGELFF,TGCAGTGCTAGAGGGGGGACTAGCGGGGCGAACACCGGGGAGCTGTTTTTT
TRBJ1-1,TRBV5-6,TRBD1,-,CASSSTGAHSLNTEAFF,TGTGCCAGCAGCTCAACAGGGGCGCATTCCCTGAACACTGAAGCTTTCTTT
TRBJ2-1,TRBV7-6,-,-,CASSLLAPSYNEQFF,TGTGCCAGCAGCTTACTAGCCCCCTCCTACAATGAGCAGTTCTTC
TRBJ2-5,TRBV20-1,-,-,CSAALIQETQYF,TGCAGTGCTGCCCTAATTCAAGAGACCCAGTACTTC
TRBJ2-5,TRBV28,TRBD2,-,CASSLTGGPRGTQYF,TGTGCCAGCAGTTTAACGGGAGGGCCCAGAGGGACCCAGTACTTC
TRBJ2-1,TRBV27,TRBD1,-,CASTPTGTYNEQFF,TGTGCCAGCACCCCGACAGGGACGTACAATGAGCAGTTCTTC
TRBJ1-1,TRBV6-8,TRBD1,-,CASSYLQGTVEQAFF,TGTGCCAGCAGTTACCTCCAGGGGACAGTTGAACAAGCTTTCTTT
TRBJ1-3,TRBV12-3/TRBV12-4,TRBD1,few,CASSHRTGANSGNTIYF,TGTGCCAGCAGTCACCGGACAGGGGCGAACTCTGGAAACACCATATATTTT
TRBJ2-5,TRBV25-1,TRBD1,-,CASSEGTGVQETQYF,TGTGCCAGCAGTGAAGGGACAGGGGTACAAGAGACCCAGTACTTC